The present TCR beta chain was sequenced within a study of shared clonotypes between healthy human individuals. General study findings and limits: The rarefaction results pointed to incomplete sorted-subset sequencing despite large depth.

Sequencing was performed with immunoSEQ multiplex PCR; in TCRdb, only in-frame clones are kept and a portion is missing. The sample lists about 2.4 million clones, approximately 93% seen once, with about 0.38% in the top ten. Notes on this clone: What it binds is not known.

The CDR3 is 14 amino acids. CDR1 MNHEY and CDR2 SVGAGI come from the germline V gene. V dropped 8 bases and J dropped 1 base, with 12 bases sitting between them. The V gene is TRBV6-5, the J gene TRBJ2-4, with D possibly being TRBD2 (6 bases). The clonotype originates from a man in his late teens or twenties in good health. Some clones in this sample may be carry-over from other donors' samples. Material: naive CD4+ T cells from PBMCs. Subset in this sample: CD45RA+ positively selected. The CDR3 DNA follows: TGTGCCAGCGCAGCCGGGAGCGCCAAAAACATTCAGTACTTC. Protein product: CASAAGSAKNIQYF.